Below are 5 T cell receptor beta chains sequenced from a single sample in a study of blood T cell repertoires in COVID-19. Some clones are missing from TCRdb's copy, which holds only in-frame ones; the method was immunoSEQ multiplex PCR. The sample lists fewer than 300,000 clones, more than 85% occurring once. Input material: PBMCs or T cells enriched from blood (not recorded which). These receptors originate from a man in his forties who had recovered from COVID-19.

CDR3 bases: TGTGCCAGTAGTATAGTTGCGGGAGATTGGGATGAGCAGTTCTTC. Protein sequence: CASSIVAGDWDEQFF. The chain combines TRBV19 with TRBJ2-1; 7 nucleotides line up with TRBD2. J lost 8 bases, V lost 1 base, and 8 bases had no gene match. CDR1 LNHDA and CDR2 SQIVND come from the germline V gene (reference sequence). The CDR3 is 15 residues long.

There are a few counts of this clone. J is TRBJ2-7 and V is TRBV28, with 7 bases that match TRBD1. This CDR3 region has 13 residues. With V trimmed by 5 bases and J by 3 bases, 4 bases remained unmatched. The germline V gene has CDR1 MDHEN and CDR2 SYDVKM. CDR3 nucleotide sequence: TGTGCCAGCAGTGAGGGACAGCTCTACGAGCAGTACTTC. Translation gives CASSEGQLYEQYF. Using reference TRBV28 and TRBJ2-7 for the parts outside the CDR3, the full variable domain is DVKVTQSSRYLVKRTGEKVFLECVQDMDHENMFWYRQDPGLGLRLIYFSYDVKMKEKGDIPEGYSVSREKKERFSLILESASTNQTSMYLCASSEGQLYEQYFGPGTRLTVT.

The chain couples TRBV10-3 to TRBJ2-7, with a tentative D call TRBD1 (5 bases). Looked up from germline, CDR1 is ENHRY and CDR2 is SYGVKD. CDR3 length: 14 residues. Deletions cut 7 bases from V and 1 base from J, with 14 bases between. CDR3 loop: CAIKGQGNSYEQYF. The CDR3 DNA is TGTGCCATCAAGGGGCAGGGAAATTCCTACGAGCAGTACTTC.

The chain uses TRBV7-3 and TRBJ2-1, with 7 bases that match TRBD2. Trimming removed 6 bases from V and 9 bases from J; junction bases left unmatched: 11. CDR3 length: 14 residues. The V gene's germline CDR1 is SGHTA and CDR2 FQGTGA. This CDR3 reads CASRMSGTNGEQFF. CDR3 nucleotide sequence: TGTGCCAGCAGGATGAGTGGGACTAACGGTGAGCAGTTCTTC.

A few counts support this clone. This chain joins TRBV4-1 and TRBJ2-1; maybe TRBD1 (6 bases). The CDR3 runs to 16 residues. Germline loops: CDR1 MGHRA, CDR2 YSYEKL. Trimming pared 0 bases from V and 6 bases from J, leaving 15 bases between. In DNA form, the CDR3 reads TGCGCCAGCAGCCAAGAAGGGGGTAAAACAGCCAATGAGCAGTTCTTC. As protein: CASSQEGGKTANEQFF.